The clone carrying this T cell receptor beta chain occurred once. The protocol was immunoSEQ multiplex PCR, while the TCRdb copy is restricted to in-frame clones and leaves out a portion. The table records some 150,000 clones, roughly 87% of them present only once. Germline V CDR1 and CDR2: MNHEY, SMNVEV (reference sequence). J was trimmed by 2 bases and V by 6 bases; bases with no gene match: 7. The CDR3 runs to 16 residues. The sample comes from a study of cytomegalovirus exposure and HLA in healthy donors. The TCR comes from a man aged 18-30 years in good health and CMV-seropositive. Sequencing used PBMCs. The chain recombines TRBV27 with TRBJ1-5; 10 nucleotides line up with TRBD1. The CDR3 region is CASSRLGTGGNQPQHF. Written as DNA, the CDR3 is TGTGCCAGCAGCCGTCTGGGGACAGGGGGCAATCAGCCCCAGCATTTT.